Below are 32 T cell receptor beta chains sequenced from a single sample in a study of blood T cell repertoires in COVID-19. Using immunoSEQ multiplex PCR, the repertoire was profiled, and TCRdb retains in-frame clones only, with some absent. This sample has some 200,000 clones; around 84% occur once, and the top ten carry about 13%. Input material: peripheral blood. All receptors come from a human donor in a cohort sampled during active COVID-19.

V gene TRBV6-5 combines with J gene TRBJ2-1; D gene ambiguous. Germline CDR1 is MNHEY and CDR2 is SVGAGI. The CDR3 consists of 16 residues. V lost 4 bases to trimming and J lost 0 bases, with 13 bases between them. CDR3 DNA: TGTGCCAGCAGTTCGGTTAGATCAAGCTCCTACAATGAGCAGTTCTTC. It specifies CASSSVRSSSYNEQFF.

The rearrangement joins TRBV2 to TRBJ2-3; 11 positions match TRBD2. CDR1 and CDR2 (germline): SNHLY, FYNNEI. Trimming at V came to 4 bases and at J to 2 bases, leaving 2 bases not matched to a gene. The CDR3 covers 15 residues. The CDR3 coding sequence is TGTGCCAGCAGTGCGACTAGCGGGACCACAGATACGCAGTATTTT. Its protein product is CASSATSGTTDTQYF.

V and J are TRBV27 and TRBJ1-4, with no clear D. CDR3 size: 13 residues. The V end lost 6 bases, the J end lost 5 bases, and 10 bases lay between the germline ends. Germline values: CDR1 MNHEY, CDR2 SMNVEV (reference sequence). Here the CDR3 DNA reads TGTGCCAGCAGCGAGGTTGAAAATGAAAAACTGTTTTTT. This encodes CASSEVENEKLFF.

The chain has TRBV5-4 and TRBJ2-7, with TRBD2 matching 7 bases. The CDR3 spans 16 residues. The V gene's germline CDR1 is SGHNT and CDR2 YYREEE (reference sequence). Trimming took 0 bases from V and 3 from J; bases not matched to a gene: 9. CDR3 coding DNA: TGTGCCAGCAGCTTGGCCGGGGGGACCCTAGACTACGAGCAGTACTTC. It translates to CASSLAGGTLDYEQYF.

V is TRBV5-6 and J is TRBJ1-6; possible D gene TRBD1, 5 bases. The germline gives CDR1 SGHDT, CDR2 YYEEEE. V lost 4 bases, J lost 2 bases, and 19 bases lay in between. This CDR3 is 18 amino acids long. CDR3 residues: CASSVRGGSRAYNSPLHF. For the CDR3, the DNA is TGTGCCAGCAGCGTAAGGGGCGGCTCCAGGGCCTATAATTCACCCCTCCACTTT.

The chain couples TRBV3-1 (or the pseudogene TRBV3-2) to TRBJ2-5; D unclear. This CDR3 contains 14 residues. CDR1 is LGHDT, CDR2 YNNKEL, per germline (reference sequence). V lost 4 bases, J lost 2 bases, and 11 bases lay in between. As DNA, the CDR3 is TGTGCCAGCAGCCCATTTGGGCTTCAAGAGACCCAGTACTTC. It translates to CASSPFGLQETQYF.

The CDR3 bases are TGCGCCAGCAGCTTAGGGGCAGGGGTGAACACTGAAGCTTTCTTT. Its translation: CASSLGAGVNTEAFF. The chain recombines TRBV5-1 with TRBJ1-1; TRBD1 might be the D (6 bases). The germline gives CDR1 SGHRS, CDR2 YFSETQ. CDR3 size: 15 residues. Trimming took 2 bases from V and 0 from J, leaving 11 bases between them.

The chain couples TRBV11-2 to TRBJ2-5; 9 bases align to TRBD1. Trimming at V came to 5 bases and at J to 3 bases, leaving 7 bases not matched to a gene. This CDR3 has 15 amino acids. Looked up from germline, CDR1 is SGHAT and CDR2 is FQNNGV. The CDR3 spells CASSAQGAREETQYF. The DNA for the CDR3 is TGTGCCAGCAGCGCACAGGGGGCGAGGGAAGAGACCCAGTACTTC.

The chain couples TRBV6-1 to TRBJ1-4; D is possibly TRBD1 (6 bases). This CDR3 comprises 17 residues. V lost 2 bases and J lost 5, with 18 bases in between. Germline CDR1 MNHNS, CDR2 SASEGT. The CDR3 spells CASSERGIGVGNEKLFF. The CDR3, as DNA: TGTGCCAGCAGTGAAAGGGGGATAGGGGTTGGAAATGAAAAACTGTTTTTT.

A word on this clone: Different DNA sequences within this sample yield the same CDR3. The chain joins TRBV19 to TRBJ1-5, with D possibly being TRBD1 (5 bases). V was cut by 5 bases and J by 4 bases, with 12 bases left in between. Per germline, CDR1 LNHDA and CDR2 SQIVND (reference sequence). CDR3 length: 14 amino acids. The CDR3 DNA follows: TGTGCCAGTAGTCCCTGGGGGGGAAATCAGCCCCAGCATTTT. Its protein is CASSPWGGNQPQHF.

This chain joins TRBV19 and TRBJ1-2; TRBD1 is a possible D gene (5 bases). Trimming pared 6 bases from V and 2 bases from J, leaving 22 bases between. From germline, CDR1 is LNHDA and CDR2 SQIVND (reference sequence). CDR3 length equals 17 residues. This chain's CDR3 is CASSRTGGSYRNYGYTF. The DNA for the CDR3 is TGTGCCAGTAGCCGAACAGGAGGGAGCTACAGGAACTATGGCTACACCTTC.

This clone came up a few times. Written as DNA, the CDR3 is TGTGCCAGCCGCCCGGGGGTTTACACCGGGGAGCTGTTTTTT. Residues: CASRPGVYTGELFF. V gene TRBV11-2 combines with J gene TRBJ2-2; perhaps TRBD2 as D (6 bases). The CDR3 runs to 14 residues. Per germline, CDR1 SGHAT and CDR2 FQNNGV. V was pared by 8 bases and J by 3 bases, with 13 bases between.

The chain links TRBV7-2 to TRBJ2-1; 8 bases line up with TRBD2. CDR1 and CDR2 (germline): SGHTA, FQGNSA. J was trimmed by 4 bases and V by 5 bases; bases with no gene match: 10. The CDR3 totals 16 residues. DNA for the CDR3: TGTGCCAGCAGCCGTCTTAACGGGGGGGGATACAATGAGCAGTTCTTC. Its translation: CASSRLNGGGYNEQFF.

The chain recombines TRBV5-6 with TRBJ2-7; D perhaps matches TRBD2 (6 bases). From germline, CDR1 is SGHDT and CDR2 YYEEEE. Between the trimmed V and J ends, which lost 4 bases and 3 bases, there was a span of 8 bases. This CDR3 region has 12 residues. CDR3 amino acids: CASSRDFYEQYF. The CDR3 nucleotides read TGTGCCAGCAGCAGGGACTTCTACGAGCAGTACTTC. Variable domain in full (rest from reference TRBV5-6 and TRBJ2-7): DAGVTQSPTHLIKTRGQQVTLRCSPKSGHDTVSWYQQALGQGPQFIFQYYEEEERQRGNFPDRFSGHQFPNYSSELNVNALLLGDSALYLCASSRDFYEQYFGPGTRLTVT.

The rearrangement links TRBV5-1 to TRBJ2-2, with 9 bases that match TRBD2. The CDR3 is 15 residues long. CDR1 SGHRS and CDR2 YFSETQ come from the germline V gene. With V trimmed by 5 bases and J by 6 bases, 8 bases remained unmatched. Here the CDR3 reads CASSSGGRGSGELFF. CDR3 bases: TGCGCCAGCAGTAGCGGGGGCCGTGGGTCCGGGGAGCTGTTTTTT.

The chain links TRBV7-8 to TRBJ2-7; weak D call: TRBD2 (6 bases). Trimming stripped 0 bases from V and 5 bases from J, with 14 bases between. CDR3 length: 15 residues. The germline V gene has CDR1 SGHVS and CDR2 FQNEAQ. The CDR3 sequence is CASSLAGGGFDEQYF. CDR3 in DNA: TGTGCCAGCAGCTTAGCGGGGGGTGGCTTTGACGAGCAGTACTTC.

The V gene is TRBV4-1, the J gene TRBJ1-2; 7 bases fit TRBD1. V shed 0 bases, J shed 7 bases, and the junction held 8 bases outside the gene matches. The V gene's germline CDR1 is MGHRA and CDR2 YSYEKL. The CDR3 is made up of 15 amino acids. CDR3 protein: CASSQEGQARRGYTF. The CDR3, as DNA: TGCGCCAGCAGCCAAGAAGGACAGGCACGGCGTGGCTACACCTTC.

The rearrangement joins TRBV29-1 to TRBJ2-1, with 8 bases fitting TRBD1. V gave up 3 bases and J gave up 1 base; unmatched junction bases: 2. The germline V gene has CDR1 SQVTM and CDR2 ANQGSEA. The CDR3 extends over 14 amino acids. CDR3 loop: CSVDRGRSYNEQFF. The CDR3 DNA reads as TGCAGCGTTGACAGGGGGCGTTCCTACAATGAGCAGTTCTTC.

In its sample, this clone was seen once. The chain couples TRBV6-4 to TRBJ2-3; D ambiguous. Germline CDR1 MRHNA, CDR2 SNTAGT. This CDR3 contains 13 residues. Trimming cost V 5 bases and J 6 bases, with 12 bases left between them. The CDR3 bases are TGTGCCAGCAGTCAGCAGAACGGGGATACGCAGTATTTT. Translated: CASSQQNGDTQYF.

The chain carries TRBV9 and TRBJ2-1; D not certain. This CDR3 comprises 13 residues. In germline, CDR1 is SGDLS, CDR2 YYNGEE. The germline V and J ends were trimmed by 0 bases and 9 bases, with 10 bases remaining between them. The CDR3 region is CASSVEPVGEQFF. CDR3 in DNA: TGTGCCAGCAGCGTAGAGCCGGTCGGTGAGCAGTTCTTC.

The chain combines TRBV7-9 with TRBJ2-2; 8 bases match TRBD1. This CDR3 has 14 amino acids. Germline CDR1 SEHNR, CDR2 FQNEAQ (reference sequence). The V segment lost 7 bases and the J segment 5 bases; nucleotides outside the gene matches: 6. In DNA form, the CDR3 reads TGTGCCAGCACCACGGGACAGGCTACCGGGGAGCTGTTTTTT. It translates to CASTTGQATGELFF.

This chain joins TRBV7-9 and TRBJ2-1; D remains ambiguous. The CDR3 extends over 14 amino acids. Trimming took 4 bases from V and 1 from J, leaving 8 bases between them. In germline, CDR1 is SEHNR, CDR2 FQNEAQ (reference sequence). The CDR3 sequence is CASSSTTSYNEQFF. The CDR3 DNA follows: TGTGCCAGCAGCTCCACTACGTCCTACAATGAGCAGTTCTTC.

This clone was detected only once. The chain employs TRBV4-1 and TRBJ1-1; D remains unclear. The CDR3 length is 14 residues. Between the trimmed V and J ends, which lost 1 base and 3 bases, there was a span of 9 bases. Looked up from germline, CDR1 is MGHRA and CDR2 is YSYEKL. The CDR3 nucleotides read TGCGCCAGCAGCCAAGGCCCCCAGGACACTGAAGCTTTCTTT. This codes for CASSQGPQDTEAFF.

The CDR3: CASRIPGTGGTQYF. The CDR3, as DNA: TGTGCCAGCAGGATACCCGGGACAGGGGGGACCCAGTACTTC. The genes are TRBV5-4 and TRBJ2-5; TRBD1 agrees at 11 bases. V dropped 5 bases and J dropped 7; count of bases not matched to a gene: 7. The CDR3 loop spans 14 amino acids. Per the germline V gene, CDR1 is SGHNT and CDR2 is YYREEE (reference sequence).

This chain connects TRBV7-2 to TRBJ2-7; D might be TRBD2 (5 bases). CDR1 and CDR2 from the germline V gene are SGHTA and FQGNSA. The V end lost 5 bases, the J end lost 6 bases, and 11 bases lay between the germline ends. CDR3 size: 12 residues. The CDR3 sequence is CASSRTAGEQYF. The DNA for the CDR3 is TGTGCCAGCAGCCGGACGGCGGGCGAGCAGTACTTC.

This chain connects TRBV6-2 or TRBV6-3 to TRBJ1-2; possibly TRBD1 for D (6 bases). The CDR3 has 14 residues. Trimming stripped 0 bases from V and 3 bases from J, with 8 bases between. Germline loops: CDR1 MNHEY, CDR2 SVGEGT. This CDR3 is CASSYSPGDYGYTF. Written as DNA, the CDR3 is TGTGCCAGCAGTTACTCCCCAGGGGACTATGGCTACACCTTC.

The CDR3 region is CASSTNFGTTGNEQFF. CDR3 DNA: TGTGCCAGTAGTACAAATTTCGGGACAACGGGCAATGAGCAGTTCTTC. The chain links TRBV19 to TRBJ2-1; D might be TRBD1 (6 bases). Germline assignment: CDR1 LNHDA and CDR2 SQIVND (reference sequence). CDR3 length: 16 amino acids. The V end lost 4 bases, the J end lost 6 bases, and 19 bases lay between the germline ends.

The chain recombines TRBV7-2 with TRBJ1-3; 8 bases match TRBD1. CDR3 length equals 16 residues. Germline V gene lookup returns CDR1 SGHTA and CDR2 FQGNSA. V shed 5 bases and J 2 bases; nucleotides not matched to a gene: 8. The CDR3 DNA sequence: TGTGCCAGCAGCCCCGACAGGGGATTAGCTGGAAACACCATATATTTT. Translated, it gives CASSPDRGLAGNTIYF.

The chain links TRBV2 to TRBJ2-6; D uncertain. Looked up from germline, CDR1 is SNHLY and CDR2 is FYNNEI. Trimming removed 5 bases from V and 1 base from J, with 6 bases in between. The CDR3 covers 14 residues. CDR3 DNA: TGTGCCAGCAGTTACGAGTCTGGGGCCAACGTCCTGACTTTC. Protein sequence: CASSYESGANVLTF.

This clone is a singleton in its sample. CDR3 coding DNA: TGTGCCAGCAGTTACTCAGAGGTCCGAAATTCACCCCTCCACTTT. This gives the protein CASSYSEVRNSPLHF. J is TRBJ1-6 and V is TRBV6-5; D is ambiguous. The CDR3 length is 15 residues. Germline V CDR1 and CDR2: MNHEY, SVGAGI. V lost 0 bases and J lost 7, with 10 bases in between.

The rearrangement uses TRBV19 and TRBJ2-1, with 7 bases matching TRBD2. V shed 8 bases and J 3 bases; nucleotides not matched to a gene: 4. Germline loops: CDR1 LNHDA, CDR2 SQIVND (reference sequence). CDR3 length: 13 amino acids. CDR3 in DNA: TGTGCCAGTGGGCTAGCGGTCTACAATGAGCAGTTCTTC. It specifies CASGLAVYNEQFF.

The genes are TRBV27 and TRBJ1-4, with D tentatively TRBD1 (5 bases). Per the germline V gene, CDR1 is MNHEY and CDR2 is SMNVEV (reference sequence). V gave up 3 bases and J gave up 3 bases, with 8 bases separating them. There are 14 residues in the CDR3. This CDR3 reads CASSFRESNEKLFF. In DNA form, the CDR3 reads TGTGCCAGCAGTTTCAGGGAATCTAATGAAAAACTGTTTTTT. Variable domain in full (rest from reference TRBV27 and TRBJ1-4): EAQVTQNPRYLITVTGKKLTVTCSQNMNHEYMSWYRQDPGLGLRQIYYSMNVEVTDKGDVPEGYKVSRKEKRNFPLILESPSPNQTSLYFCASSFRESNEKLFFGSGTQLSVL.